This passage covers 2 T cell receptor beta chains from one sample sequenced in a study of radiation and T cells in renal cell carcinoma. Stated time point: blood 2 weeks post-SBRT. The treatment: 15 Gy SBRT to primary tumor, nephrectomy 4 weeks later. Data came from immunoSEQ multiplex PCR; TCRdb stores just in-frame clones and leaves some out. Among more than 100,000 clones listed, roughly 91% were seen once. The input for sequencing was blood, taken from a patient whose treatment included radiotherapy and nephrectomy. These receptor sequences come from a woman in her 70s with renal cell carcinoma.

The CDR3 region is CARPGTGESPLHF. The CDR3 DNA sequence: TGTGCCAGACCCGGGACAGGGGAATCACCCCTCCACTTT. The chain has TRBV2 and TRBJ1-6; 10 positions match TRBD1. The CDR3 is 13 residues long. After removal of 9 bases from V and 10 bases from J, the junction contained 6 bases not matched to a gene. Germline lookup yields CDR1 SNHLY and CDR2 FYNNEI.

The gene calls are TRBV2 and TRBJ2-7; no clear D. V gave up 2 bases and J gave up 12 bases, with 20 bases separating them. There are 14 residues in the CDR3. The germline CDR1 and CDR2 sequences are SNHLY and FYNNEI. This CDR3 is CASSESASGWSWYF. In DNA form, the CDR3 reads TGTGCCAGCAGTGAATCTGCCAGTGGGTGGTCATGGTACTTC.